Listed below are T cell receptor beta chains from one sample, sequenced in a study of monozygotic twins with inflammatory bowel disease. TCRdb derives one entry per CDR3 protein from the 5' RACE reads, leaving out DNA. The table lists 150,000 or so distinct CDR3 sequences, with 6% to 9.5% in the top ten. Source material: blood. These receptor sequences come from a human donor with ulcerative colitis or Crohn's disease, or a healthy co-twin of an affected twin (not recorded which). The CDR3 runs from the conserved cysteine through the conserved F or W.

cdr3_aa	v_call	j_call
CSANLGKVDSPLHF	TRBV20-1	TRBJ1-6
CARSLDDYNQPQHF	TRBV5-3	TRBJ1-5
CSARVYRGVPF	TRBV20-1	TRBJ1-2
CATFGLAGESYNEQFF	TRBV5-4	TRBJ2-1
CAAGGEAINSPLHF	TRBV20-1	TRBJ1-6
CAISPIGNQPQHF	TRBV10-3	TRBJ1-5
CATSEGGASRNTGELFF	TRBV24-1	TRBJ2-2
CASRDSGQSYGYTF	TRBV25-1	TRBJ1-2
CASSQFSMGTAPEQYF	TRBV3-1	TRBJ2-7
CASSKGLGVDEQFF	TRBV27	TRBJ2-1
CASSLERGSYNEQFF	TRBV7-9	TRBJ2-1
CASSAPGERETQYF	TRBV5-1	TRBJ2-5
CSATLQGWGNQPQHF	TRBV20-1	TRBJ1-5
CASSPAAGSYEQYF	TRBV9	TRBJ2-7
CASRPGLAGSGELFF	TRBV28	TRBJ2-2
CSARDPDRVNQPQHF	TRBV20-1	TRBJ1-5
CAWRDMNTEAFF	TRBV30	TRBJ1-1
CASHVARGITDTQYF	TRBV10-2	TRBJ2-3
CASSRTSPSYEQYF	TRBV5-1	TRBJ2-7
CASSAGSTESFF	TRBV27	TRBJ1-1
CASSPRVVDGYTF	TRBV28	TRBJ1-2